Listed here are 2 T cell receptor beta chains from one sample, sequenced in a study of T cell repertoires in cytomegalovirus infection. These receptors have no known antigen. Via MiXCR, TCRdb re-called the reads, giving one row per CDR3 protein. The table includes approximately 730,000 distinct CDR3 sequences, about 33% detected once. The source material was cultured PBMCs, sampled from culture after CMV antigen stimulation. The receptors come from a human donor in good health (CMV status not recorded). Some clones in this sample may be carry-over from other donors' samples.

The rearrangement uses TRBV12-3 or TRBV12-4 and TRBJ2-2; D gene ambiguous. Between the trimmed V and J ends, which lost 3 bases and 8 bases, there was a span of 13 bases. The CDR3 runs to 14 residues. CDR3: CASSFGPFQGELFF. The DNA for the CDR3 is TGTGCCAGCAGTTTCGGACCATTCCAGGGGGAGCTGTTTTTT.

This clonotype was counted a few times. For the CDR3, the DNA is TGTGCCAGTAGTATATCCGGGACAGGCGGCAATCAGCCCCAGCATTTT. This gives the protein CASSISGTGGNQPQHF. The V call is TRBV19, the J call TRBJ1-5; 8 bases map to TRBD1. The CDR3 sequence is 16 residues long. Germline trimming cut 2 bases from V and 2 bases from J; bases unmatched to any gene: 5. Germline assignment: CDR1 LNHDA and CDR2 SQIVND (reference sequence).